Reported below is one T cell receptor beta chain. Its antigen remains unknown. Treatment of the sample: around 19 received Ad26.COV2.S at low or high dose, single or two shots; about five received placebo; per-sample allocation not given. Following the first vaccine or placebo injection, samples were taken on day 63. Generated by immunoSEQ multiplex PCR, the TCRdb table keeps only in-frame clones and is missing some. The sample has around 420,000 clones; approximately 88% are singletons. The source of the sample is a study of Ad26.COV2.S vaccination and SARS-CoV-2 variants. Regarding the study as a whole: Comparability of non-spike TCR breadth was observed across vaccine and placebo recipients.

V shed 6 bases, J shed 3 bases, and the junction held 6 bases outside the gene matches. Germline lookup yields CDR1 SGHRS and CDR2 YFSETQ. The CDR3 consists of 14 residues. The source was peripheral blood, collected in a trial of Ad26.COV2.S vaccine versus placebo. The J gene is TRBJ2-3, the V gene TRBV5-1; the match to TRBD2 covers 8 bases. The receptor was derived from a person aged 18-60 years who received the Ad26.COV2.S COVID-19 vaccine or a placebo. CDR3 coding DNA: TGCGCCAGCAATTCGGCGGGGGGAACAGATACGCAGTATTTT. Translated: CASNSAGGTDTQYF.